One sample yielded the 26 T cell receptor beta chains listed below, sequenced in a study of CD8 T cells in ankylosing spondylitis. From the 5' RACE reads, TCRdb called clonotypes with MiXCR, one entry per CDR3 protein. This table has roughly 440,000 distinct CDR3 sequences, approximately 17% appearing once. The antigens of these receptors remain unknown. Study conclusions and caveats: Roughly 8 highly homologous variants formed a TCR beta motif that appeared characteristic of ankylosing spondylitis blood.

The sequenced sample consisted of blood, either unsorted or a sorted T cell fraction (not recorded which). The receptors derive from a male donor with ankylosing spondylitis.

The rearrangement links TRBV2 to TRBJ2-2; the match to TRBD2 covers 10 bases. Per the germline V gene, CDR1 is SNHLY and CDR2 is FYNNEI. This CDR3 is built from 16 residues. The V segment lost 6 bases and the J segment 5 bases; nucleotides outside the gene matches: 9. The CDR3 sequence: CASRDSSGSGTGELFF. The CDR3 coding sequence is TGTGCCAGCAGGGACTCTAGCGGGAGTGGGACCGGGGAGCTGTTTTTT.

The chain links TRBV15 to TRBJ2-5, with 7 bases matching TRBD2. Germline CDR1 reads LNHNV; CDR2 reads YYDKDF (reference sequence). The CDR3 has 18 amino acids. The trim removed 2 bases at V and 5 bases at J, leaving 17 bases unmatched. In DNA, the CDR3 is TGTGCCACCAGCAGAACCAGAGTGGGGGGGGGTGGCGGGGAGACCCAGTACTTC. Translation: CATSRTRVGGGGGETQYF.

V and J are TRBV7-3 and TRBJ1-1; D not certain. V was cut by 5 bases and J by 4 bases, with 17 bases left in between. This CDR3 region has 15 residues. Germline CDR1 is SGHTA and CDR2 is FQGTGA. The CDR3 protein is CASSPQEGIGTEAFF. The CDR3 DNA is TGTGCCAGCAGCCCTCAGGAGGGCATCGGCACTGAAGCTTTCTTT.

This clonotype was observed at least ten times. This rearrangement joins TRBV29-1 to TRBJ1-1; D ambiguous. The CDR3 has 11 residues. Germline V gives CDR1 SQVTM, CDR2 ANQGSEA. V lost 6 bases to trimming and J lost 4 bases, with 9 bases between them. The CDR3 DNA follows: TGCAGCGTAGCGTGGCCCACTGAAGCTTTCTTT. Its protein product is CSVAWPTEAFF. Drawing the rest from reference TRBV29-1 and TRBJ1-1, the complete variable domain is SAVISQKPSRDICQRGTSLTIQCQVDSQVTMMFWYRQQPGQSLTLIATANQGSEATYESGFVIDKFPISRPNLTFSTLTVSNMSPEDSSIYLCSVAWPTEAFFGQGTRLTVV.

The chain links TRBV29-1 to TRBJ2-3; TRBD2 matches at 8 bases. The ends lost 6 bases at V and 2 bases at J; junction bases unmatched: 7. The CDR3 runs 14 residues. The germline V gene has CDR1 SQVTM and CDR2 ANQGSEA. CDR3 in DNA: TGCAGCGTCACGGTAGCGGGGTCCACAGATACGCAGTATTTT. Translated, it gives CSVTVAGSTDTQYF.

V usage is TRBV12-3 or TRBV12-4 and J usage is TRBJ2-5; 10 positions match TRBD2. This CDR3 has 15 residues. The trim removed 1 base at V and 2 bases at J, leaving 1 base unmatched. The CDR3 spells CASSLGAGGQETQYF. The CDR3 DNA is TGTGCCAGCAGTTTAGGAGCGGGGGGGCAAGAGACCCAGTACTTC.

This clonotype showed up just a few times. The V and J genes are TRBV12-3 or TRBV12-4 and TRBJ2-2; unclear D gene. The germline V and J ends were trimmed by 8 bases and 9 bases, with 7 bases remaining between them. This CDR3 contains 10 residues. The DNA of the CDR3 is TGTGCCAGCTCTACACGGGAGCTGTTTTTT. It translates to CASSTRELFF.

The chain combines TRBV9 with TRBJ2-5, with D unclear. CDR3 length: 13 residues. Per germline, CDR1 SGDLS and CDR2 YYNGEE. V lost 4 bases, J lost 4 bases, and 11 bases lay in between. The CDR3 DNA reads TGTGCCAGCAGCAAAAGGGCAGCAGAGACCCAGTACTTC. The encoded protein is CASSKRAAETQYF.

In this sample, this clonotype turned up a few times. The chain recombines TRBV9 with TRBJ2-2, with 8 bases aligning to TRBD2. CDR3 length: 16 residues. Per germline, CDR1 SGDLS and CDR2 YYNGEE. With V trimmed by 0 bases and J by 1 base, 2 bases remained unmatched. CDR3 region: CASSVVSGMNTGELFF. DNA for the CDR3: TGTGCCAGCAGCGTAGTTAGCGGGATGAACACCGGGGAGCTGTTTTTT.

This clonotype was detected a few times. The chain recombines TRBV6-1 with TRBJ1-2; TRBD1 aligns across 8 bases. Germline-derived CDR1 and CDR2 are MNHNS and SASEGT. The ends lost 6 bases at V and 3 bases at J; junction bases unmatched: 6. This CDR3 spans 14 amino acids. This CDR3 is CASRRQGTDYGYTF. The CDR3 region has the DNA TGTGCCAGCAGGAGACAGGGGACCGACTATGGCTACACCTTC.

The rearrangement uses TRBV2 and TRBJ2-7; unclear D gene. Trimming took off 2 bases at V and 5 bases at J, with 7 bases between the two ends. CDR3 length: 12 amino acids. Germline V gene sequence: CDR1 SNHLY, CDR2 FYNNEI. CDR3 sequence: CASSERVNEQYF. CDR3 nucleotides: TGTGCCAGCAGTGAAAGAGTAAACGAGCAGTACTTC.

The J gene is TRBJ2-5, the V gene TRBV7-3; the match to TRBD1 covers 10 bases. This CDR3 region has 15 residues. Germline V CDR1 and CDR2: SGHTA, FQGTGA. After removal of 3 bases from V and 5 bases from J, the junction contained 6 bases not matched to a gene. This chain's CDR3 is CASSLATGGWETQYF. CDR3 DNA sequence: TGTGCCAGCAGCTTGGCGACAGGGGGCTGGGAGACCCAGTACTTC. Drawing the rest from reference TRBV7-3 and TRBJ2-5, the complete variable domain is GAGVSQTPSNKVTEKGKYVELRCDPISGHTALYWYRQSLGQGPEFLIYFQGTGAADDSGLPNDRFFAVRPEGSVSTLKIQRTERGDSAVYLCASSLATGGWETQYFGPGTRLLVL.

This clonotype was observed a few times. The chain has TRBV12-3 or TRBV12-4 and TRBJ2-1, with D tentatively TRBD1 or TRBD2 (5 bases each). The CDR3 totals 14 residues. V was pared by 6 bases and J by 7 bases, with 16 bases between. CDR3 protein: CASSPPGTVNEQFF. The CDR3 DNA sequence: TGTGCCAGCAGCCCCCCCGGGACCGTAAATGAGCAGTTCTTC.

The J gene is TRBJ2-7, the V gene TRBV7-9; the D gene could be TRBD1 or TRBD2 (5 bases each). From germline, CDR1 is SEHNR and CDR2 FQNEAQ (reference sequence). V was trimmed by 5 bases and J by 9 bases, leaving 20 bases between them. The CDR3 has 14 residues. The DNA for the CDR3 is TGTGCCAGCAGCACCTCGGACACCCGGGGTGGGCAGTACTTC. Protein product: CASSTSDTRGGQYF.

This clonotype appeared many times. This sequence joins TRBV5-1 and TRBJ2-2; 7 bases line up with TRBD1. After removal of 4 bases from V and 1 base from J, the junction contained 4 bases not matched to a gene. The CDR3 length is 15 residues. CDR1 SGHRS and CDR2 YFSETQ come from the germline V gene. CDR3 DNA sequence: TGCGCCAGCAGCCTTCGGACAGGGAACACCGGGGAGCTGTTTTTT. The encoded protein is CASSLRTGNTGELFF. The full variable domain, with the rest looked up from reference TRBV5-1 and TRBJ2-2, is KAGVTQTPRYLIKTRGQQVTLSCSPISGHRSVSWYQQTPGQGLQFLFEYFSETQRNKGNFPGRFSGRQFSNSRSEMNVSTLELGDSALYLCASSLRTGNTGELFFGEGSRLTVL.

This clonotype was seen a few times. The rearrangement joins TRBV4-3 to TRBJ1-6; weak D call: TRBD1 (5 bases). Deletions cut 1 base from V and 7 bases from J, with 11 bases between. Germline CDR1 LGHNA, CDR2 YSLEER. The CDR3 has 15 residues. The CDR3 region is CASSQGGRENSPLHF. For the CDR3, the DNA is TGCGCCAGCAGCCAAGGGGGCAGGGAGAATTCACCCCTCCACTTT.

This clonotype has only a few counts. The chain joins TRBV12-3 or TRBV12-4 to TRBJ2-1; TRBD2 aligns across 13 bases. There are 15 residues in the CDR3. The junction had 7 bases not matched to a gene; V was cut back by 5 bases and J by 9 bases. The CDR3 DNA is TGTGCCAGCAGTATAACTAGCGGGGGGGCGGGTGAGCAGTTCTTC. Amino acid sequence: CASSITSGGAGEQFF.

This clonotype occurred a few times. The gene calls are TRBV9 and TRBJ2-3, with no clear D. Germline CDR1 SGDLS, CDR2 YYNGEE. CDR3 length: 14 amino acids. V was cut by 4 bases and J by 0 bases, with 9 bases left in between. In nucleotides, the CDR3 is TGTGCCAGCAGCCGACTCGGTAGCACAGATACGCAGTATTTT. Translating gives CASSRLGSTDTQYF.

The gene calls are TRBV5-1 and TRBJ2-7, with D possibly being TRBD2 (6 bases). The germline CDR1 and CDR2 sequences are SGHRS and YFSETQ. The CDR3 consists of 17 residues. Between the trimmed V and J ends, which lost 4 bases and 5 bases, there was a span of 25 bases. As DNA, the CDR3 is TGCGCCAGCAGCGTGGGAGGATGGGATCCCTCGACCCACGAGCAGTACTTC. Its protein product is CASSVGGWDPSTHEQYF.

This clonotype was recorded a few times. The rearrangement links TRBV7-3 to TRBJ1-1; D may be TRBD1 (5 bases). Germline V gene sequence: CDR1 SGHTA, CDR2 FQGTGA. The CDR3 contains 14 residues. V lost 2 bases and J lost 6, with 13 bases in between. The CDR3 DNA follows: TGTGCCAGCAGCTTACGGGGGGGGGAGGCTGAAGCTTTCTTT. This translates into CASSLRGGEAEAFF.

This clonotype was counted many times. This rearrangement joins TRBV4-3 to TRBJ1-1, with a possible D match to TRBD1 (5 bases). Germline V gives CDR1 LGHNA, CDR2 YSLEER. Deletions cut 0 bases from V and 6 bases from J, with 8 bases between. This CDR3 region has 13 residues. CDR3 loop: CASSQERGAEAFF. The CDR3 region has the DNA TGCGCCAGCAGCCAAGAAAGGGGAGCTGAAGCTTTCTTT.

This chain links TRBV2 with TRBJ1-6; 7 positions match TRBD1. Trimming took 6 bases from V and 4 from J; bases not matched to a gene: 6. This CDR3 is 15 amino acids long. Germline V gives CDR1 SNHLY, CDR2 FYNNEI. The chain's CDR3 is CASRPGQTYNSPLHF. In DNA, the CDR3 is TGTGCCAGCAGACCGGGACAGACGTATAATTCACCCCTCCACTTT.

This clonotype was detected a few times. The chain couples TRBV12-3 or TRBV12-4 to TRBJ2-2; 7 bases are a match to TRBD2. The CDR3 sequence is 17 residues long. V gave up 1 base and J gave up 4 bases; unmatched junction bases: 9. CDR3 nucleotide sequence: TGTGCCAGCAGTTTAGAGGGAGGGAAACTCCCCACCGGGGAGCTGTTTTTT. It encodes CASSLEGGKLPTGELFF.

The sample holds a few counts of this clonotype. The chain employs TRBV11-2 and TRBJ1-1; no definite D call. V was clipped by 3 bases and J by 0 bases, with 20 bases between them. The germline V gene encodes CDR1 SGHAT and CDR2 FQNNGV. The CDR3 contains 18 residues. In nucleotides, the CDR3 is TGTGCCAGCAGCTTGTCCTCTGCTCCTAGACGGATGAACACTGAAGCTTTCTTT. It encodes CASSLSSAPRRMNTEAFF.

This clonotype turned up a few times. The J gene is TRBJ1-2, the V gene TRBV2; 10 bases align to TRBD1. V lost 7 bases, J lost 7 bases, and 9 bases stayed unmatched. This CDR3 is built from 14 residues. The V gene's germline CDR1 is SNHLY and CDR2 FYNNEI. CDR3 sequence reads: CASTGLGTGAGYTF. In DNA, the CDR3 is TGTGCCAGCACGGGCTTAGGGACAGGGGCTGGCTACACCTTC.

This clonotype has a handful of counts. The rearrangement links TRBV10-3 to TRBJ1-6; D call uncertain. V was clipped by 2 bases and J by 5 bases, with 13 bases between them. Germline lookup yields CDR1 ENHRY and CDR2 SYGVKD. The CDR3 is made up of 16 amino acids. The chain's CDR3 is CAISERGMQDNSPLHF. Here the CDR3 DNA reads TGTGCCATCAGTGAGAGAGGGATGCAGGATAATTCACCCCTCCACTTT.